The subject of this entry is one TCR beta chain. No antigen is known for it. No base qualities exist here, and no much larger clone lies one base off it. This sample is part of a study of cytomegalovirus exposure and HLA in healthy donors (dated by TCRdb to 2017 to 2019). About the investigation overall: According to a later analysis, one platform produced both the 120 validation repertoires and the roughly 660 repertoires of the first cohort. The study aimed to test whether signatures of past pathogen exposure could be identified by cataloging public T cell receptors. Along with the approximately 650-subject first cohort, a separate validation cohort of 120 different subjects was used. To predict cytomegalovirus infection status, the study combined high-throughput TCR immunosequencing, statistical association of individual TCRs with disease status, and machine learning. The investigation overall reported the following: In vitro tests confirmed that three of the cytomegalovirus-associated TCR beta chains recognize cytomegalovirus antigens. A later analysis lacked HLA typing for the validation cohort, so it scored co-occurrence in that cohort across all 120 repertoires. According to the authors, the approach could potentially be generalized to other disease states and immunological phenotypes. In both the original and validation cohorts, the classifier was reported to diagnose cytomegalovirus status with high specificity and sensitivity. A total of 150 or so TCR beta chains were listed by the study as associated with cytomegalovirus. Across donors, most TCR sequences were observed very rarely, whereas some public TCRs were present in many individuals. In a later analysis, TCRs clustered in the first cohort were found to also tend to co-occur in the approximately 120 validation repertoires, with 90% to 95% of cluster scores above 0.

Trimmed from V: 3 bases; trimmed from J: 4 bases; junction bases lacking a gene match: 3. From the germline V gene, CDR1 is MNHNS and CDR2 is SASEGT. The CDR3 sequence holds 16 residues, the cysteine and phenylalanine included. Of all the DNA, just the CDR3 is kept, 48 bases in frame from base 1. Library preparation used the immunoSEQ multiplex PCR assay. In the paper's pipeline: To diagnose cytomegalovirus status from the catalog of TCR beta chain sequences, a statistical classification framework was built. Entries here come from immuneACCESS through TCRdb and include only in-frame sequences with V and J called. Some clones fail to appear in such tables; in the studies checked, an unresolved V gene covers under half of the shortfall, and the cause of the remainder is unknown. That table is the source of V, J and clone size, and D and trimming were worked out from the DNA. This sample holds 300,000 or so clones; approximately 85% were observed only once. The leading ten clones occupy roughly 0.96% of the sample.

Separate from the approximately 700-subject first cohort, the validation cohort of more than 90 subjects was the group to which the donors belonged. The sequence was obtained from a young man in good health and CMV-seronegative. The receptor chain draws on TRBV6-1 and TRBJ1-6, and TRBD1 aligns with 10 junction nucleotides. The source material was PBMCs. The DNA is TGTGCCAGCAGTGAGCCGGGACAGGGGTATAATTCACCCCTCCACTTT. It translates to CASSEPGQGYNSPLHF.